A selection of T cell receptor beta chains follows, all from one sample in a study of CDR3 diversity in severe acne. TCRdb fed the PCR reads into MiXCR, producing one record per CDR3 protein. The data show 85,000 to 120,000 distinct CDR3 sequences, with roughly half seen just once and around 12% held by the top ten. Sequenced sample: blood. These receptors were obtained from a male donor with acne. Both conserved end residues are part of each CDR3. A D gene is named only where the DNA matches it firmly. The listing skips clone size in some rows; elsewhere it reads once, few, many or a size class.

abundance,v_gene,d_gene,j_gene,CDR3aa,CDR3nt
many,TRBV7-9,TRBD1,TRBJ2-7,CASSFPMGTESSYEQYF,TGTGCCAGCAGCTTCCCCATGGGGACAGAGAGCTCCTACGAGCAGTACTTC
few,TRBV28,-,TRBJ1-5,CASKTANQPQHF,TGTGCCAGCAAAACAGCTAATCAGCCCCAGCATTTT
-,TRBV29-1,-,TRBJ2-1,CSVDSPAVYNEQFF,TGCAGCGTTGATTCGCCGGCGGTCTACAATGAGCAGTTCTTC
once,TRBV20-1,TRBD2,TRBJ2-5,CSATGLQETQYF,TGCAGTGCTACGGGACTACAAGAGACCCAGTACTTC
-,TRBV25-1,TRBD1,TRBJ1-1,CARDYRGPRNTEAFF,TGTGCCAGGGATTACAGGGGGCCGAGGAACACTGAAGCTTTCTTT
-,TRBV5-1,-,TRBJ1-1,CASSPGHRVNTEAFF,TGCGCCAGCAGTCCGGGGCACAGGGTGAATACTGAAGCTTTCTTT
-,TRBV10-3,TRBD1,TRBJ1-3,CAISLGQSSGNTIYF,TGTGCCATCAGTTTGGGACAGAGCTCTGGAAACACCATATATTTT
-,TRBV15,TRBD2,TRBJ2-3,CATSSPELAGLTDTQYF,TGTGCCACCAGCAGTCCCGAACTAGCGGGCCTCACAGATACGCAGTATTTT
-,TRBV28,TRBD1,TRBJ2-1,CASSLCRCRQGEYNEQFF,TGTGCCAGCAGTTTATGCCGGTGTAGACAGGGGGAGTACAATGAGCAGTTCTTC
-,TRBV7-2,-,TRBJ2-1,CASSQDSRGPYNEQFF,TGCGCCAGCAGCCAAGATTCCAGGGGCCCCTACAATGAGCAGTTCTTC
few,TRBV6-5,TRBD2,TRBJ2-5,CASSYSPGGLIETQYF,TGTGCCAGCAGTTACTCTCCGGGAGGCCTCATTGAGACCCAGTACTTC
once,TRBV5-5,-,TRBJ2-5,CASSLRQETQYF,TGTGCCAGCAGCTTGCGACAAGAGACCCAGTACTTC
-,TRBV7-9,-,TRBJ1-2,CASSLVPQATGYTF,TGTGCCAGCAGCTTAGTCCCACAGGCGACTGGCTACACCTTC
medium-sized,TRBV9,TRBD1,TRBJ2-1,CASSADRGDNEQFF,TGTGCCAGCAGCGCAGACAGGGGAGACAATGAGCAGTTCTTC
-,TRBV19,-,TRBJ1-4,CASSWSPNEKLFF,TGTGCCAGTAGTTGGTCACCTAATGAAAAACTGTTTTTT
few,TRBV28,-,TRBJ1-1,CASTLTENTEAFF,TGTGCCAGCACCCTAACGGAGAACACTGAAGCTTTCTTT
few,TRBV10-3,-,TRBJ2-7,CASTADSYEQYF,TGTGCCAGCACGGCGGATTCCTACGAGCAGTACTTC
-,TRBV29-1,-,TRBJ1-1,CSILLGGNAEAFF,TGCAGCATCCTCTTGGGGGGGAACGCTGAAGCTTTCTTT